This T cell receptor beta chain was sequenced in a study of T-cell memory formation after mild COVID-19 (dated by TCRdb to about 2021). Concerning the study at large: TCR sequence clusters from the two donors were largely donor specific. In two donors, T-cell clones that expanded and contracted after mild COVID-19 were tracked by sequencing TCRalpha and TCRbeta repertoires over time. The cohort was made up of two young adult volunteers, one female and one male, who were previously healthy.

As to this clonotype: The clone's antigen remains unknown. No base qualities exist here, and no much larger clone lies one base off it.

The research as a whole found: Only two mild cases were covered in the study, and larger cohorts including severe cases with pre-infection samples were considered necessary. Contracting CD4+ clones were found mainly in CM and EM memory subsets, while CD8+ clones were enriched in EMRA. Balanced CD4/CD8 phenotypes were observed for clones contracting from day 15 to 85, whereas a bias towards CD4+ was observed for a second wave of clones expanding from day 15 to 37. Some responding clones were detected in pre-infection memory, suggesting pre-existing cross-reactive memory T cells joined the SARS-CoV-2 response. SARS-CoV-2 specificity was not confirmed for the second-wave clones peaking on day 37.

Relative to germline, V is missing 4 bases and J is missing 6 bases, with 4 bases of the junction outside any gene match. Including cysteine and phenylalanine, the CDR3 has 16 amino acids. Only the CDR3 DNA stays, 48 bases, in frame from base 1. The germline V gene (reference sequence) supplies CDR1 SEHNR and CDR2 FQNEAQ. Instrument on record: Illumina NovaSeq 6000. TCRalpha and TCRbeta cDNA libraries were built by 5'RACE with constant-segment primers, adding sample barcodes and unique molecular identifiers. RNA was extracted from every sample with Trizol reagent. Libraries were amplified in two PCR steps, with a second sample barcode and Illumina TruSeq adapters added in the second step. The libraries were sequenced on an Illumina NovaSeq using 2 x 150 bp paired-end reads. On the authors' methods: With migec v1.2.7, reads were demultiplexed and then collapsed into UMI-guided consensus sequences. Using mixcr v2.1.11, UMI consensuses were aligned to TRA and TRB V and J templates and then assembled into clonotypes. A clonotype was counted as expanded or contracted only if both edgeR and NoisET called the change significant, with noise models trained on biological replicates. For edgeR calls, the cutoffs were a false discovery rate-adjusted p below 0.01 and a log2 fold-change threshold of 1. PCA with hierarchical clustering of max-normalized trajectories of the 1000 most abundant clonotypes was used as exploratory dynamics analysis. Each responding clone was given a CD4 or CD8 phenotype based on the CD4+ and CD8+ repertoires, which had been sequenced separately. The public reads were quality trimmed at Q25 with fastp and then assembled into clones with MiXCR by TCRdb, keeping productive beta chains. A single entry per CDR3 protein holds the most common genes and DNA from its merged rows. It is TCRdb's table, rather than the study itself, that gives the V and J calls and clone size. Present in this sample are 450,000 or so distinct CDR3 sequences, approximately 23% of which were seen just once. The ten largest clones take up around 13% of the sample.

Ficoll-Paque density gradient centrifugation was used to isolate PBMCs. Rearrangement joined TRBV7-9 to TRBJ2-3; 16 middle bases align to TRBD2. The sequence derives from an adult woman who had mild COVID-19 (a few samples of this study predate the infection). The sample titles of this study are shuffled in the database, so cell type and time point are left out; the donor was told from shared clones. Sequencing was carried out using PBMCs or a T cell subset sorted from them (not recorded which). At the DNA level, the sequence is TGTGCCAGCAGCTCGGGACTAGCGGGAGGGCCGGATACGCAGTATTTT. Its translation is CASSSGLAGGPDTQYF.